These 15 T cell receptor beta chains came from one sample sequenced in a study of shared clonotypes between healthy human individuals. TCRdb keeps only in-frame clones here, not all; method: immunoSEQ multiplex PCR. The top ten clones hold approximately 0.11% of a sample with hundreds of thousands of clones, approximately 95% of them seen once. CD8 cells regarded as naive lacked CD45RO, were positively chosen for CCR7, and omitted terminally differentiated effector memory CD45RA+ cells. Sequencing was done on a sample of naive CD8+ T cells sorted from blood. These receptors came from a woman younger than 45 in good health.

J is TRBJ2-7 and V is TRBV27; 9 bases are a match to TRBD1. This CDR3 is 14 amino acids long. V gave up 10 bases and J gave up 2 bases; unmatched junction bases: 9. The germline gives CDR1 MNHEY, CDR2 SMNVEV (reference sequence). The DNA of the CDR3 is TGTGCCACCGGACCGGGACAGGGCACCTACGAGCAGTACTTC. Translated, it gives CATGPGQGTYEQYF.

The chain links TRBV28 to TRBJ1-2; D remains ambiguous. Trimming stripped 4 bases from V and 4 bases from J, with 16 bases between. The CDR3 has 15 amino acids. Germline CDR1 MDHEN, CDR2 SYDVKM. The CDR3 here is CASSSHRIPIYGYTF. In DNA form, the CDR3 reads TGTGCCAGCAGTTCCCACCGGATCCCGATCTATGGCTACACCTTC.

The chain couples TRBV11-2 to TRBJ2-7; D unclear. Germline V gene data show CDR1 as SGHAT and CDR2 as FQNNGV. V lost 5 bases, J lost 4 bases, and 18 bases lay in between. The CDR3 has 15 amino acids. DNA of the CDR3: TGTGCCAGCAGCCCCCTCCTGTCCTGGGGATACGAGCAGTACTTC. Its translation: CASSPLLSWGYEQYF.

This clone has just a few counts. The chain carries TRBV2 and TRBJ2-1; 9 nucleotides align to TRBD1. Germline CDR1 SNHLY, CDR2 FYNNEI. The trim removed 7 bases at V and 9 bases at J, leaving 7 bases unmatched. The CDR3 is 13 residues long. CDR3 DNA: TGTGCCAGCATTGCCGGGACAGGGTCTGAGCAGTTCTTC. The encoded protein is CASIAGTGSEQFF.

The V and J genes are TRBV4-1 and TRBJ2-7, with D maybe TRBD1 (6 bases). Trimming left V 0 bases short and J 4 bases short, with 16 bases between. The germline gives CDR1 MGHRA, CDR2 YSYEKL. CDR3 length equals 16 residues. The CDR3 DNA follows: TGCGCCAGCAGCCAAGATGGGCTGTCCAGGGGATACGAGCAGTACTTC. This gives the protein CASSQDGLSRGYEQYF.

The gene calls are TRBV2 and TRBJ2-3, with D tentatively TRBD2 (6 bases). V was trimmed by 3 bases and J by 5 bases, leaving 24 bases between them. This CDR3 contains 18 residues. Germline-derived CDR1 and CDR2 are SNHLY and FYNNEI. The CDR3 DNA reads TGTGCCAGCAGTGAGCCCGGGACCGCCGGGGAGGATGGAGATACGCAGTATTTT. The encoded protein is CASSEPGTAGEDGDTQYF.

The DNA of the CDR3 is TGTGCCAGTAGCGAAGACACCCGAGGGACAGAGTTATATGGCTACACCTTC. This translates into CASSEDTRGTELYGYTF. The chain couples TRBV19 to TRBJ1-2, with 7 positions matching TRBD1. J gave up 5 bases and V 6 bases, and 18 bases lay outside the gene matches. Germline V gives CDR1 LNHDA, CDR2 SQIVND (reference sequence). This CDR3 is 17 amino acids long. The full variable domain, completed using reference TRBV19 and TRBJ1-2, is DGGITQSPKYLFRKEGQNVTLSCEQNLNHDAMYWYRQDPGQGLRLIYYSQIVNDFQKGDIAEGYSVSREKKESFPLTVTSAQKNPTAFYLCASSEDTRGTELYGYTFGSGTRLTVV.

This CDR3 is CASSEPGGTYEQYF. Written as DNA, the CDR3 is TGTGCCAGCAGTGAGCCAGGGGGTACCTACGAGCAGTACTTC. This sequence joins TRBV28 and TRBJ2-7; 7 bases fit TRBD1. CDR1 is MDHEN and CDR2 is SYDVKM in the germline V gene. V shed 5 bases and J 2 bases; nucleotides not matched to a gene: 6. This CDR3 has 14 amino acids.

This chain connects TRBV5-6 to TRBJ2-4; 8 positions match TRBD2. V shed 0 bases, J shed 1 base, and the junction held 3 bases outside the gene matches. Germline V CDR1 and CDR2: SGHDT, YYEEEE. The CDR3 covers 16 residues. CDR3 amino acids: CASSLAGRGAKNIQYF. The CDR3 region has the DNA TGTGCCAGCAGCTTGGCCGGGAGGGGGGCCAAAAACATTCAGTACTTC.

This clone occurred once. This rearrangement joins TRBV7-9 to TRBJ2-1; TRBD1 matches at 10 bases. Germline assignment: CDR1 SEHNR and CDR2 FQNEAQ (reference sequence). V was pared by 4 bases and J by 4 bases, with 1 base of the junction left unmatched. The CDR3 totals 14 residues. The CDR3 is CASSSGQGYNEQFF. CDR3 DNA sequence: TGTGCCAGCAGCTCGGGACAGGGGTACAATGAGCAGTTCTTC.

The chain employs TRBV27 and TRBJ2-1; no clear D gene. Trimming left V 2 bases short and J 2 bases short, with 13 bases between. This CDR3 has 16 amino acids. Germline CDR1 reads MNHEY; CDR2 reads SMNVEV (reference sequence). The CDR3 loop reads CASSLVLAQTYNEQFF. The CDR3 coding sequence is TGTGCCAGCAGTTTAGTTTTGGCACAAACCTACAATGAGCAGTTCTTC.

The CDR3 here is CASSLGTGVVEAFF. Here the CDR3 DNA reads TGTGCCAGCAGCTTGGGGACAGGGGTTGTTGAAGCTTTCTTT. The rearrangement links TRBV5-5 to TRBJ1-1; 9 bases line up with TRBD1. The CDR3 is 14 amino acids. Unmatched junction bases numbered 4, after V lost 0 bases and J lost 7 bases. The germline V gene has CDR1 SGHKS and CDR2 YYEKEE (reference sequence).

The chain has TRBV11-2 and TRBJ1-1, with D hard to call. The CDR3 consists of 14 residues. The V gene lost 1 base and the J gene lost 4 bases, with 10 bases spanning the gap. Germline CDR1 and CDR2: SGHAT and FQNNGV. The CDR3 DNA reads TGTGCCAGCAGCTTAGGATTGGCAGGCACTGAAGCTTTCTTT. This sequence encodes CASSLGLAGTEAFF.

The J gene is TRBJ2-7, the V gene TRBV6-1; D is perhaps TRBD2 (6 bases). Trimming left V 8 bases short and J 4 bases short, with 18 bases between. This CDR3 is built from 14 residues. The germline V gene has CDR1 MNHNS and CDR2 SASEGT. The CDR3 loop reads CASLGSRDSYEQYF. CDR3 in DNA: TGTGCCAGCCTGGGAAGCCGGGACTCATACGAGCAGTACTTC.

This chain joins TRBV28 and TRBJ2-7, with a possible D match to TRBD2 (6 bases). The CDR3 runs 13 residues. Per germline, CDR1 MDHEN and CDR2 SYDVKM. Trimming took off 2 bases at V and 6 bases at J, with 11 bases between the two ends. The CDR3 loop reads CASSLRLVSEQYF. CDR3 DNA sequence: TGTGCCAGCAGTTTAAGACTAGTCTCCGAGCAGTACTTC.